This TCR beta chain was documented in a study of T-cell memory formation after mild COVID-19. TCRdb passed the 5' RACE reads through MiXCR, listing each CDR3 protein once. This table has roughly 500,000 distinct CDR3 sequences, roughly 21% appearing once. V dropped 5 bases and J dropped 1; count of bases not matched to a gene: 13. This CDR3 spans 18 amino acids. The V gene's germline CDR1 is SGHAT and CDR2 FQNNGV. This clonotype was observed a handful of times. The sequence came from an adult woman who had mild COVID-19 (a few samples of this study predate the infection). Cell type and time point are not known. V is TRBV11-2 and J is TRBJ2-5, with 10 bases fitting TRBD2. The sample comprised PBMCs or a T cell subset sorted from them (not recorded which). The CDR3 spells CASSLAGAPISFQETQYF. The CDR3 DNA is TGTGCCAGCAGCCTAGCGGGGGCCCCCATAAGCTTCCAAGAGACCCAGTACTTC.